The table lists the clone carrying this T cell receptor beta chain with a count of one. Its antigen is not identified. One end of the junction varies from germline; a read error may be responsible. The data originate from a study of esophageal squamous cell carcinoma under preoperative chemotherapy. Study outcomes and limitations: After treatment, tumor-infiltrating lymphocytes seemed to come partly from incoming peripheral T cells, not only local changes. After paclitaxel-nedaplatin, abundant clones were more likely to contract than amplify.

TCRdb independently ran MiXCR on the PCR reads; one entry per CDR3 protein. This sample has tens of thousands of distinct CDR3 sequences, with around 50% found just once. Stated time point: before preoperative PTX-NDP chemotherapy. Preoperative chemotherapy with paclitaxel-nedaplatin was given to patients before surgery. This sample was taken from a patient given preoperative chemotherapy. The source is a human donor with esophageal squamous cell carcinoma. The donor label of this sample is uncertain.

For the CDR3, the DNA is TGTGCCAGCAGCTTAAGCGGGAGCCCAGAGACCCAGTATTTC. Residues: CASSLSGSPETQYF. This chain links TRBV7-3 with TRBJ2-3; 7 bases are a match to TRBD2. Per germline, CDR1 SGHTA and CDR2 FQGTGA. The CDR3 covers 14 residues.